Each of the 9 T cell receptor beta chains below was sequenced from the same sample in a study of T cell responses to AZD1222 COVID-19 vaccine. Data came from immunoSEQ multiplex PCR; TCRdb stores just in-frame clones and leaves some out. The table includes about 70,000 clones, roughly 84% detected once. The sequencing here drew on peripheral blood, taken on day 0 of AZD1222 vaccination. Receptors were obtained from an adult in good health.

V is TRBV6-5 and J is TRBJ1-1, with a possible D match to TRBD1 (6 bases). Germline loops: CDR1 MNHEY, CDR2 SVGAGI. This CDR3 is built from 16 residues. The germline V and J ends were trimmed by 0 bases and 1 base, with 12 bases remaining between them. In DNA, the CDR3 is TGTGCCAGCAGTTACTCGGCAGGGGATGGGAACACTGAAGCTTTCTTT. Translating it yields CASSYSAGDGNTEAFF.

The rearrangement links TRBV18 to TRBJ1-2; D is possibly TRBD1 (5 bases). Per germline, CDR1 KGHSH and CDR2 LQKENI. Trimming stripped 0 bases from V and 6 bases from J, with 20 bases between. This CDR3 has 17 residues. The CDR3 nucleotides are TGTGCCAGCTCACCACCGATAGGGACTTACCGGGCAGATGGCTACACCTTC. Its protein product is CASSPPIGTYRADGYTF.

The chain is built from TRBV7-9 and TRBJ1-6; no firm D call. This CDR3 contains 13 residues. V gave up 7 bases and J gave up 9 bases, with 13 bases separating them. In germline, CDR1 is SEHNR, CDR2 FQNEAQ (reference sequence). CDR3 nucleotide sequence: TGTGCCAGCACTTTAGGAGGCTCTTCACCCCTCCACTTT. Its protein product is CASTLGGSSPLHF.

The CDR3 loop reads CARDGGYGYTF. The CDR3 region has the DNA TGTGCCAGGGATGGGGGCTATGGCTACACCTTC. The chain links TRBV28 to TRBJ1-2; D possibly corresponds to TRBD1 (5 bases). CDR3 size: 11 residues. V gave up 9 bases and J gave up 4 bases, with 9 bases separating them. The germline gives CDR1 MDHEN, CDR2 SYDVKM.

V gene TRBV6-5 combines with J gene TRBJ1-2, with 7 positions matching TRBD1. Germline loops: CDR1 MNHEY, CDR2 SVGAGI. After removal of 7 bases from V and 8 bases from J, the junction contained 16 bases not matched to a gene. The CDR3 is 15 amino acids. CDR3 region: CASTIQVGTEGGYTF. The CDR3 nucleotides are TGTGCCAGCACGATCCAAGTCGGGACAGAAGGAGGCTACACCTTC.

V is TRBV12-3 or TRBV12-4 and J is TRBJ1-1; D remains unclear. V lost 6 bases to trimming and J lost 4 bases, with 12 bases between them. This CDR3 comprises 13 residues. The CDR3 here is CASSPGGITEAFF. In DNA, the CDR3 is TGTGCCAGCAGCCCTGGTGGGATCACTGAAGCTTTCTTT.

This clone occurred a few times. The V gene is TRBV19, the J gene TRBJ1-4; D is undetermined. The length of the CDR3 is 16 residues. V was shortened by 5 bases and J by 0 bases, with 13 bases between the two germline ends. The V gene's germline CDR1 is LNHDA and CDR2 SQIVND (reference sequence). The CDR3 region has the DNA TGTGCCAGTAGTTTCACGGGTGCGGCAACTAATGAAAAACTGTTTTTT. Translated, it gives CASSFTGAATNEKLFF.

V is TRBV2 and J is TRBJ2-3, with a tentative D call TRBD2 (5 bases). Germline V gives CDR1 SNHLY, CDR2 FYNNEI. Trimming took off 6 bases at V and 2 bases at J, with 15 bases between the two ends. The CDR3 covers 15 residues. CDR3 amino acids: CASRSSTYLTDTQYF. CDR3 bases: TGTGCCAGCAGGTCTAGCACTTATCTCACAGATACGCAGTATTTT.

This clone was found a few times. Written as DNA, the CDR3 is TGTGCCAGCAGTTTGGGACAGGGTGACTATGGCTACACCTTC. It is translated as CASSLGQGDYGYTF. This chain joins TRBV6-5 and TRBJ1-2, with 9 bases that match TRBD1. Trimming at V came to 4 bases and at J to 3 bases, leaving 3 bases not matched to a gene. The germline CDR1 and CDR2 sequences are MNHEY and SVGAGI. The CDR3 is 14 amino acids.